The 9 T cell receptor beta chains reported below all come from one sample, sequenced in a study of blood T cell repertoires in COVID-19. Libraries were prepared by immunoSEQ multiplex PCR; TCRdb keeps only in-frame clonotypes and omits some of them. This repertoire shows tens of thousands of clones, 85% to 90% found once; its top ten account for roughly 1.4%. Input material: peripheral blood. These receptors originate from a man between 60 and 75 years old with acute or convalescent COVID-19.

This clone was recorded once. CDR3 loop: CASSQWASSGNTIYF. The CDR3 DNA follows: TGTGCCAGCAGCCAATGGGCGAGCTCTGGAAACACCATATATTTT. This chain connects TRBV14 to TRBJ1-3, with unresolved D. CDR3 size: 15 residues. V was pared by 2 bases and J by 0 bases, with 8 bases between. Germline CDR1 SGHDN, CDR2 FVKESK.

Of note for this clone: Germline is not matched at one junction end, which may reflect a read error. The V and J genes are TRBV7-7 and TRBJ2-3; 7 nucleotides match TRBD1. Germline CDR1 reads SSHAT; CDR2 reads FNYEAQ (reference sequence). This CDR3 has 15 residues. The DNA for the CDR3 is TGTGCTAGCAGCTTTGGGGGACAGTTCACAGATACGCAGTATTTT. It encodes CASSFGGQFTDTQYF.

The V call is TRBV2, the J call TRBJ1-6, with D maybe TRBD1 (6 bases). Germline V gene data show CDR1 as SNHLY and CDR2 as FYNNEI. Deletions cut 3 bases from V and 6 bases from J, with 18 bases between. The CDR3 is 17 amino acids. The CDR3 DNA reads TGTGCCAGCAGTGATGCCTTTGGTGGGGGGGCTAATTCACCCCTCCACTTT. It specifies CASSDAFGGGANSPLHF.

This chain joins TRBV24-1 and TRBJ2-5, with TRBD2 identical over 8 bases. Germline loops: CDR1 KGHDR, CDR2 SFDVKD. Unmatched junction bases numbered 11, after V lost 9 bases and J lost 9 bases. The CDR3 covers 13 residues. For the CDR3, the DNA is TGTGCCACCGCGAGCGGGGGCCCGGGGGCCCAGTACTTC. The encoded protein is CATASGGPGAQYF.

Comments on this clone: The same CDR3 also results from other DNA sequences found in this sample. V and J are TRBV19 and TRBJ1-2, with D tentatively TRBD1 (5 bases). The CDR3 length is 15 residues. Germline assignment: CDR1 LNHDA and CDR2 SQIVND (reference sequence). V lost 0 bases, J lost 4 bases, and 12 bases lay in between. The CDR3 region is CASSIDLRQPYGYTF. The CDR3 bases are TGTGCCAGTAGTATAGATCTACGACAGCCCTATGGCTACACCTTC. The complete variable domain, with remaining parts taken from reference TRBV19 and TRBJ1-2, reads DGGITQSPKYLFRKEGQNVTLSCEQNLNHDAMYWYRQDPGQGLRLIYYSQIVNDFQKGDIAEGYSVSREKKESFPLTVTSAQKNPTAFYLCASSIDLRQPYGYTFGSGTRLTVV.

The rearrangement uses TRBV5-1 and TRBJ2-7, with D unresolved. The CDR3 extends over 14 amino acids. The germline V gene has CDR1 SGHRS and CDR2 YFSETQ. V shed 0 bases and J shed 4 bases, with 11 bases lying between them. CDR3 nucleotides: TGCGCCAGCAGCTTGGAGGTGGCGGATTACGAGCAGTACTTC. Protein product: CASSLEVADYEQYF.

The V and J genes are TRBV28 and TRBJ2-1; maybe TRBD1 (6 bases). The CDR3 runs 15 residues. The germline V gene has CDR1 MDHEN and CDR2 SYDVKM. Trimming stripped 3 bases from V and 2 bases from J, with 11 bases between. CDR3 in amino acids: CASSFPQGPYNEQFF. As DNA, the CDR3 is TGTGCCAGCAGTTTCCCCCAGGGGCCCTACAATGAGCAGTTCTTC.

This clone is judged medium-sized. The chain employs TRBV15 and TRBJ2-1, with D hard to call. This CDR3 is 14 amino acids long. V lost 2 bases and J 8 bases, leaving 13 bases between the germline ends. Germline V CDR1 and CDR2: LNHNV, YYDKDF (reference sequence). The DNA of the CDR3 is TGTGCCACCAGCAGAAGCCCCCTTTTGGATGAGCAGTTCTTC. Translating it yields CATSRSPLLDEQFF.

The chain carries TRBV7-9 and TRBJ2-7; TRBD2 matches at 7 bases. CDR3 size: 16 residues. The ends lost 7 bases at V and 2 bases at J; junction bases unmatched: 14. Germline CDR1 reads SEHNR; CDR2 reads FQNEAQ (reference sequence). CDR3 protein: CASNPALGEGPYEQYF. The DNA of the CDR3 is TGTGCCAGCAACCCGGCCTTGGGGGAGGGGCCCTACGAGCAGTACTTC.